Shown below are 14 T cell receptor beta chains from a single sample sequenced in a study of HIV-infected patients and healthy controls. Reverse transcription used around 500 ng RNA and constant-region primers for alpha and beta. Alpha and beta chain libraries were made separately by chain-specific third strand synthesis with multiplexing indices. Each CDR3 protein is one row after TCRdb ran MiXCR on the 5' RACE reads. The sample shows fewer than 7,500 distinct CDR3 sequences, 9.5% to 12% of them seen only once. No cell fractionation was done, so the repertoire covers all unsorted peripheral blood T cells. Sequences were derived from blood, sampled before antiretroviral therapy. The source is an adult with HIV infection.

This clonotype counts as medium-sized. This rearrangement joins TRBV27 to TRBJ2-2; tentatively, D is TRBD1 (6 bases). The ends were cut back, 4 bases at V and 1 base at J, with 13 bases in the middle. The CDR3 runs 16 residues. Per the germline V gene, CDR1 is MNHEY and CDR2 is SMNVEV (reference sequence). CDR3 nucleotides: TGTGCCAGCAGTTACCAGGGGCCAGAGAACACCGGGGAGCTGTTTTTT. It encodes CASSYQGPENTGELFF.

The chain has TRBV30 and TRBJ1-2, with D perhaps matching TRBD1 (6 bases). Trimming stripped 3 bases from V and 6 bases from J, with 14 bases between. Germline V gene sequence: CDR1 GTSNPN, CDR2 SVGIG (reference sequence). There are 13 residues in the CDR3. The CDR3 coding sequence is TGTGCCTGGAGCGCCAGGGGATCAGATGGCTACACCTTC. As protein: CAWSARGSDGYTF.

The genes are TRBV15 and TRBJ2-5; D is possibly TRBD1 (6 bases). The CDR3 is 15 amino acids. Trimming removed 5 bases at V and 4 bases at J, with 17 bases between. From germline, CDR1 is LNHNV and CDR2 YYDKDF (reference sequence). CDR3 protein: CATSLNEGVPETQYF. The CDR3 DNA reads as TGTGCCACCAGCTTAAACGAGGGGGTCCCAGAGACCCAGTACTTC.

By frequency in the sample, this clonotype is medium-sized. This chain joins TRBV6-6 and TRBJ2-2, with TRBD2 identical over 14 bases. The CDR3 spans 15 residues. After removal of 6 bases from V and 5 bases from J, the junction contained 2 bases not matched to a gene. Germline CDR1 is MNHNY and CDR2 is SVGAGI (reference sequence). The chain's CDR3 is CASRGTSGRTGELFF. The CDR3 bases are TGTGCCAGCAGGGGGACTAGCGGGAGAACCGGGGAGCTGTTTTTT.

The table lists this clonotype with many counts. The chain joins TRBV28 to TRBJ1-1; no definite D call. Trimming pared 5 bases from V and 3 bases from J, leaving 16 bases between. The CDR3 is 15 amino acids. CDR1 MDHEN and CDR2 SYDVKM come from the germline V gene. DNA of the CDR3: TGTGCCAGCAGTCTTGGAGGGATAGCGTACACTGAAGCTTTCTTT. Its translation: CASSLGGIAYTEAFF.

This clonotype showed up just a few times. This chain joins TRBV28 and TRBJ2-5; 10 bases fit TRBD2. This CDR3 has 15 residues. In germline, CDR1 is MDHEN, CDR2 SYDVKM. J gave up 5 bases and V 6 bases, and 9 bases lay outside the gene matches. The CDR3 bases are TGTGCCAGCAGACAAGCGGGGGGGGCCTGGGAGACCCAGTACTTC. It is translated as CASRQAGGAWETQYF. Based on the CDR3 plus reference TRBV28 and TRBJ2-5, the full variable domain is DVKVTQSSRYLVKRTGEKVFLECVQDMDHENMFWYRQDPGLGLRLIYFSYDVKMKEKGDIPEGYSVSREKKERFSLILESASTNQTSMYLCASRQAGGAWETQYFGPGTRLLVL.

This clonotype was observed a few times. This chain joins TRBV14 and TRBJ2-1; 8 bases align to TRBD2. CDR3 length equals 16 residues. The germline V gene has CDR1 SGHDN and CDR2 FVKESK. Trimming removed 0 bases from V and 4 bases from J; junction bases left unmatched: 5. The CDR3: CASSQDRTSTYNEQFF. The CDR3 DNA reads TGTGCCAGCAGCCAAGACAGGACTAGCACTTACAATGAGCAGTTCTTC.

The chain is built from TRBV6-6 and TRBJ2-7, with D uncertain. Germline V CDR1 and CDR2: MNHNY, SVGAGI (reference sequence). V was cut by 3 bases and J by 7 bases, with 7 bases left in between. CDR3 length: 11 amino acids. Here the CDR3 reads CASSYVGEQYF. In DNA, the CDR3 is TGTGCCAGCAGTTATGTTGGGGAGCAGTACTTC.

The V gene is TRBV12-3 or TRBV12-4, the J gene TRBJ2-2; D gene ambiguous. V lost 6 bases to trimming and J lost 4 bases, with 6 bases between them. CDR3 length: 12 residues. CDR3 nucleotides: TGTGCCAGCAGCCGAACCACCGGGGAGCTGTTTTTT. It yields the protein CASSRTTGELFF.

By share, this clonotype counts as medium-sized (0.01 to 0.1%). The gene calls are TRBV6-1 and TRBJ1-5, with a possible D match to TRBD1 (5 bases). Trimming removed 7 bases at V and 0 bases at J, with 13 bases between. CDR1 is MNHNS, CDR2 SASEGT, per germline. This CDR3 region has 15 residues. CDR3 nucleotide sequence: TGTGCCAGCATTGGGTGGGGCCATAGCAATCAGCCCCAGCATTTT. Protein product: CASIGWGHSNQPQHF.

Judged by abundance, this clonotype is medium-sized. The chain links TRBV15 to TRBJ1-5, with a tentative D call TRBD1 (5 bases). With 5 bases removed from V and 10 bases from J, the gap between germline ends came to 15 bases. Germline loops: CDR1 LNHNV, CDR2 YYDKDF (reference sequence). The CDR3 runs 13 residues. The CDR3 DNA sequence: TGTGCCACCAGCCCCCCGAGGGACCCCCCCCAGCATTTT. It translates to CATSPPRDPPQHF.

This clonotype has a count of ten or more. V and J are TRBV6-6 and TRBJ2-7, with a tentative D call TRBD1 (6 bases). Germline V gene data show CDR1 as MNHNY and CDR2 as SVGAGI (reference sequence). V dropped 6 bases and J dropped 2 bases, with 14 bases sitting between them. The length of the CDR3 is 14 residues. Here the CDR3 reads CASSPGHLAYEQYF. The CDR3 bases are TGTGCCAGCAGCCCGGGACACCTAGCCTACGAGCAGTACTTC.

In its sample, this clonotype ranks as medium-sized (0.01 to 0.1%). The chain combines TRBV6-5 with TRBJ1-5, with a tentative D call TRBD1 (5 bases). CDR1 is MNHEY, CDR2 SVGAGI, per germline. Between the trimmed V and J ends, which lost 7 bases and 5 bases, there was a span of 18 bases. This CDR3 comprises 15 residues. CDR3 sequence reads: CASKGLGTEDQPQHF. The CDR3 region has the DNA TGTGCCAGCAAAGGGTTGGGGACGGAGGATCAGCCCCAGCATTTT.

This clonotype rates as medium-sized. The V and J genes are TRBV20-1 and TRBJ2-3; TRBD2 matches 14 bases. CDR1 and CDR2 (germline): DFQATT, SNEGSKA (reference sequence). J lost 4 bases, V lost 1 base, and 19 bases had no gene match. CDR3 length: 21 residues. The chain's CDR3 is CSARALPGLAGAFPLADTQYF. Here the CDR3 DNA reads TGCAGTGCTAGAGCGTTGCCGGGACTAGCGGGAGCCTTTCCCTTGGCAGATACGCAGTATTTT.